A selection of T cell receptor beta chains follows, all from one sample in a study of blood T cell repertoires in COVID-19. Here immunoSEQ multiplex PCR was the method, and the copy in TCRdb shows in-frame clones only, minus some. This sample has roughly 250,000 clones, with 85% to 90% found just once. Sequences were obtained from peripheral blood. Receptors were obtained from a young man with acute or convalescent COVID-19. Each CDR3 is given with its conserved first and last residue. Each record gives: D gene, CDR3 length, clone size, V gene, J gene, CDR3 protein, CDR3 DNA. A D gene is named only where the DNA matches it firmly. The size entry is marked missing in some rows and otherwise reads once, few, many or a size class.

d_call: TRBD1; cdr3_length: 14; clone_size: few; v_call: TRBV13; j_call: TRBJ1-1; cdr3_aa: CASSMDRANTEAFF; cdr3_nt: TGTGCCAGCAGCATGGACAGGGCGAACACTGAAGCTTTCTTT
d_call: TRBD1; cdr3_length: 15; clone_size: once; v_call: TRBV5-1; j_call: TRBJ1-5; cdr3_aa: CASSLDGNRGQPQHF; cdr3_nt: TGCGCCAGCAGCTTGGATGGGAACAGGGGTCAGCCCCAGCATTTT
d_call: NA; cdr3_length: 15; clone_size: NA; v_call: TRBV5-1; j_call: TRBJ2-3; cdr3_aa: CASSFQGVGTDTQYF; cdr3_nt: TGCGCCAGCAGCTTCCAGGGCGTTGGTACAGATACGCAGTATTTT
d_call: TRBD1; cdr3_length: 14; clone_size: NA; v_call: TRBV19; j_call: TRBJ1-1; cdr3_aa: CASSSRDSRPEAFF; cdr3_nt: TGTGCCAGTAGCTCCCGGGACAGTCGGCCTGAAGCTTTCTTT
d_call: NA; cdr3_length: 12; clone_size: NA; v_call: TRBV30; j_call: TRBJ1-2; cdr3_aa: CAWSGIEYGYTF; cdr3_nt: TGTGCCTGGAGTGGTATAGAGTATGGCTACACCTTC
d_call: TRBD1; cdr3_length: 15; clone_size: NA; v_call: TRBV12-5; j_call: TRBJ2-7; cdr3_aa: CASGRVRDRSYEQYF; cdr3_nt: TGTGCTAGTGGTCGAGTCCGGGACAGGTCCTACGAGCAGTACTTC
d_call: TRBD1; cdr3_length: 17; clone_size: once; v_call: TRBV4-1; j_call: TRBJ1-2; cdr3_aa: CASSQDQAQGANYGYTF; cdr3_nt: TGCGCCAGCAGCCAAGATCAGGCACAGGGGGCAAACTATGGCTACACCTTC
d_call: NA; cdr3_length: 15; clone_size: NA; v_call: TRBV7-2; j_call: TRBJ2-7; cdr3_aa: CASSLKGGTEYEQYF; cdr3_nt: TGTGCCAGCAGCTTAAAAGGAGGGACAGAATACGAGCAGTACTTC
d_call: NA; cdr3_length: 13; clone_size: NA; v_call: TRBV19; j_call: TRBJ1-5; cdr3_aa: CASSIGPQQPQHF; cdr3_nt: TGTGCCAGTAGTATAGGGCCACAGCAGCCCCAGCATTTT
d_call: NA; cdr3_length: 15; clone_size: NA; v_call: TRBV28; j_call: TRBJ2-4; cdr3_aa: CASSFTGEAKNIQYF; cdr3_nt: TGTGCCAGCAGTTTTACGGGAGAGGCCAAAAACATTCAGTACTTC
d_call: NA; cdr3_length: 14; clone_size: NA; v_call: TRBV5-8; j_call: TRBJ2-1; cdr3_aa: CASSFDTTYNEQFF; cdr3_nt: TGTGCCAGCAGCTTCGACACGACCTACAATGAGCAGTTCTTC
d_call: TRBD1; cdr3_length: 13; clone_size: few; v_call: TRBV7-9; j_call: TRBJ1-2; cdr3_aa: CASSSNRGGGYTF; cdr3_nt: TGTGCCAGCAGCTCAAACAGGGGAGGTGGCTACACCTTC
d_call: NA; cdr3_length: 17; clone_size: once; v_call: TRBV2; j_call: TRBJ2-4; cdr3_aa: CATSRQVNVLAKNIQYF; cdr3_nt: TGTGCCACCTCCCGACAGGTTAATGTGCTAGCCAAAAACATTCAGTACTTC
d_call: TRBD1; cdr3_length: 14; clone_size: NA; v_call: TRBV9; j_call: TRBJ1-1; cdr3_aa: CASSAGTGMTEAFF; cdr3_nt: TGTGCCAGCAGCGCCGGGACAGGGATGACTGAAGCTTTCTTT
d_call: TRBD1; cdr3_length: 16; clone_size: once; v_call: TRBV27; j_call: TRBJ2-7; cdr3_aa: CASSFIAGQGSYEQYF; cdr3_nt: TGTGCCAGCAGTTTTATAGCAGGACAGGGTTCCTACGAGCAGTACTTC
d_call: NA; cdr3_length: 13; clone_size: NA; v_call: TRBV6-4; j_call: TRBJ1-5; cdr3_aa: CASIGSGNQPQHF; cdr3_nt: TGTGCCAGCATCGGGAGCGGCAATCAGCCCCAGCATTTT